The clone carrying this T cell receptor beta chain has a count of ten or more. Its antigen is unknown. The data stem from a study of CD8 T cells in ankylosing spondylitis. The CDR3 covers 13 residues. The germline V and J ends were trimmed by 3 bases and 7 bases, with 10 bases remaining between them. The germline CDR1 and CDR2 sequences are LGHNA and YNFKEQ. Findings and limits, study-wide: The disease-linked clones had a CD8+ phenotype and low blood frequencies. As reported, disease-linked clones showed significant enrichment in matched ankylosing spondylitis synovial fluid. The study identified a TCR beta motif of fewer than 10 highly homologous variants that appeared characteristic of ankylosing spondylitis blood.

TCRdb reprocessed the 5' RACE reads via MiXCR and lists one record per CDR3 protein. The sample lists 500,000 to 650,000 distinct CDR3 sequences; about 5.2% were seen once. This TCR came from a male donor with ankylosing spondylitis. Sequenced material: blood, either unsorted or a sorted T cell fraction (not recorded which). The V call is TRBV4-2, the J call TRBJ2-1; D may correspond to TRBD1 or TRBD2 (5 bases each). Written as DNA, the CDR3 is TGTGCCAGCAGCCAGGGACCGGGGAATGAGCAGTTCTTC. Translation gives CASSQGPGNEQFF.